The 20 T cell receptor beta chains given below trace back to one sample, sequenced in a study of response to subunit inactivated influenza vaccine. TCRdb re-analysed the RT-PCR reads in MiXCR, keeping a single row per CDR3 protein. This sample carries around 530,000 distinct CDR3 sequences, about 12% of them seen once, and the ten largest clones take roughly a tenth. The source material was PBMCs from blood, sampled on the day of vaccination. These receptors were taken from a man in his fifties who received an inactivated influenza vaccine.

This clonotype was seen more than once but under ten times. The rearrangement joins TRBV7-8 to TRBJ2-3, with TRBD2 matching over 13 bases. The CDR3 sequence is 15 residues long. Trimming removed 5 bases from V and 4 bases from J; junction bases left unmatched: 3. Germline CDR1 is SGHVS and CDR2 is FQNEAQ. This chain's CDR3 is CASSRTSGSSDTQYF. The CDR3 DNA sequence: TGTGCCAGCAGCAGGACTAGCGGGAGTTCAGATACGCAGTATTTT.

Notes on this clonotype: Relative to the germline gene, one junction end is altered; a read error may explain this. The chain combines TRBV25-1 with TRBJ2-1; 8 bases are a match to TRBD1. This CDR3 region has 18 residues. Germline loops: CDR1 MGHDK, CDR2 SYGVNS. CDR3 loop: CSSSEWGVAQGEFGEQFF. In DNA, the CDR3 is TGTTCCAGCAGTGAATGGGGGGTAGCACAGGGGGAGTTTGGTGAGCAGTTCTTC.

The CDR3 DNA is TGTGCCACCAGCATCGGGACCCGGCAAGAGACCCAGTACTTC. This sequence encodes CATSIGTRQETQYF. The rearrangement links TRBV15 to TRBJ2-5; D might be TRBD1 or TRBD2, each matching 5 bases. From germline, CDR1 is LNHNV and CDR2 YYDKDF (reference sequence). Trimming took 4 bases from V and 2 from J, leaving 11 bases between them. CDR3 size: 14 residues.

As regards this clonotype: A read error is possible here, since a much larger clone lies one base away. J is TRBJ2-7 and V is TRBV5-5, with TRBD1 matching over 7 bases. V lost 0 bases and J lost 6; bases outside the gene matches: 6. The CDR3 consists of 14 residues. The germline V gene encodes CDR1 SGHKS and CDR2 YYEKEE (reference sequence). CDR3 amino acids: CASSLDRGTFEQYF. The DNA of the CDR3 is TGTGCCAGCAGCTTGGACAGGGGAACCTTCGAGCAGTACTTC.

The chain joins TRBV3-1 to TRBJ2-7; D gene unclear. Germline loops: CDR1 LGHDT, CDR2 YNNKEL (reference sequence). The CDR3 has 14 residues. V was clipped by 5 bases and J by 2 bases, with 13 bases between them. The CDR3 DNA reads TGTGCCAGCAGCACGCAAGGGTTCCCCTACGAGCAGTACTTC. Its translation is CASSTQGFPYEQYF.

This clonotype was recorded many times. The CDR3 DNA follows: TGCAGCGTGGGACTAGCGGGAGTCGGAGGCACAGATACGCAGTATTTT. Protein: CSVGLAGVGGTDTQYF. This chain joins TRBV29-1 and TRBJ2-3; TRBD2 aligns across 14 bases. Germline V lookup: CDR1 SQVTM, CDR2 ANQGSEA. V was clipped by 6 bases and J by 1 base; unmatched bases: 6. The CDR3 consists of 16 residues.

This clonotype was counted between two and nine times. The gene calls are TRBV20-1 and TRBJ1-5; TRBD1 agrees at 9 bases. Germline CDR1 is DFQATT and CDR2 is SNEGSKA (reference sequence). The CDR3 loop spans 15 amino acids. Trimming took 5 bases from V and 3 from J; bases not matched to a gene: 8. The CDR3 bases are TGCAGTGCTCTAATTACAGGGGGCTACAATCAGCCCCAGCATTTT. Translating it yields CSALITGGYNQPQHF.

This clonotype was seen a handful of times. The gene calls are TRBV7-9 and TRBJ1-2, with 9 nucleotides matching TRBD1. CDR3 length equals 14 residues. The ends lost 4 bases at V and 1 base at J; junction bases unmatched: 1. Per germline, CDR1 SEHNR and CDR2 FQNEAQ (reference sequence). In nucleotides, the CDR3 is TGTGCCAGCAGCTGGGGACAGGGTAACTATGGCTACACCTTC. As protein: CASSWGQGNYGYTF.

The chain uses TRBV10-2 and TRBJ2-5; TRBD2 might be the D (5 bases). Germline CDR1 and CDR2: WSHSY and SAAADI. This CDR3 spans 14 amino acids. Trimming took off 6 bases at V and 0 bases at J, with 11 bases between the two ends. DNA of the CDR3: TGCGCCAGCAGCGGGGTCTCGTACCAAGAGACCCAGTACTTC. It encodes CASSGVSYQETQYF.

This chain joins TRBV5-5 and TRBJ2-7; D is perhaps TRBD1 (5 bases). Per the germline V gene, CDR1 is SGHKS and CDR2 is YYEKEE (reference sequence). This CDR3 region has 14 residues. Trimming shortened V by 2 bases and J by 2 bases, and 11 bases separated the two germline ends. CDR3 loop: CASSFTMGPYEQYF. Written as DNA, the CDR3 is TGTGCCAGCAGCTTTACGATGGGGCCCTACGAGCAGTACTTC.

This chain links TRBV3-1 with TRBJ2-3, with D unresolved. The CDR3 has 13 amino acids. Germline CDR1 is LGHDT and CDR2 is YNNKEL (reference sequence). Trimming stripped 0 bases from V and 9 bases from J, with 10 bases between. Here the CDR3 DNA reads TGTGCCAGCAGCCAAGATTGGGGTAGCACGCAGTATTTT. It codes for CASSQDWGSTQYF.

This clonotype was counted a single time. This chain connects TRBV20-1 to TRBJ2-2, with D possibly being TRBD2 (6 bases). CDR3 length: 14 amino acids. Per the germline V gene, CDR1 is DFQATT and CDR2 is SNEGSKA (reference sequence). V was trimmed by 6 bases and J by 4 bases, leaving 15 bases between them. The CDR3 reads CSARTKSGTGELFF. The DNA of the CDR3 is TGCAGTGCCCGGACTAAAAGTGGCACCGGGGAGCTGTTTTTT.

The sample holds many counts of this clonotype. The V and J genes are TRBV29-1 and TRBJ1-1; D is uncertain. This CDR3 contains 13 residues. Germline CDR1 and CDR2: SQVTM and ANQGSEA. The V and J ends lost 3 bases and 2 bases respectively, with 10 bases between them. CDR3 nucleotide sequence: TGCAGCGTTGAGGGTTCGGTTAACACTGAAGCTTTCTTT. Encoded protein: CSVEGSVNTEAFF.

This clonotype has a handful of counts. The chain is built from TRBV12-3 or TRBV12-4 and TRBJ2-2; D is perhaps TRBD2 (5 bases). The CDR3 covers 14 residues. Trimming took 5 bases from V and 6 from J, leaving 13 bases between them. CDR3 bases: TGTGCCAGCAGTCCCCTCAACGGGGCCGGGGAGCTGTTTTTT. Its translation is CASSPLNGAGELFF.

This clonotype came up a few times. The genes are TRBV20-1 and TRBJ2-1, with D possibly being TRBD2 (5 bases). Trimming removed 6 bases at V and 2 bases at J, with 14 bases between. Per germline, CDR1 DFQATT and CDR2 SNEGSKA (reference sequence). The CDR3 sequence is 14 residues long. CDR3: CSAAFRRTYNEQFF. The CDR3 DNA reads TGCAGTGCCGCCTTTAGGAGGACCTACAATGAGCAGTTCTTC.

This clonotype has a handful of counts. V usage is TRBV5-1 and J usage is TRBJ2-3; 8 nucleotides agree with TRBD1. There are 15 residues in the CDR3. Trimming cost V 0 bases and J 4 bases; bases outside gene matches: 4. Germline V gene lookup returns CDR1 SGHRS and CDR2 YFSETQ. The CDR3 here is CASSLGQGFPDTQYF. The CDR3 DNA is TGCGCCAGCAGCTTGGGACAGGGGTTCCCAGATACGCAGTATTTT.

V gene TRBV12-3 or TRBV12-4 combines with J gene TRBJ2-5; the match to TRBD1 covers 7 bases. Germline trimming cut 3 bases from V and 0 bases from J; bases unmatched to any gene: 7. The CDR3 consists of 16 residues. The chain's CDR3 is CASSFPKTGNQETQYF. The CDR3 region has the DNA TGTGCCAGCAGTTTCCCTAAGACAGGGAACCAAGAGACCCAGTACTTC.

CDR3 sequence (DNA): TGTGCCAGCAGTTCCTCTTATCTAGATACGCAGTATTTT. As protein: CASSSSYLDTQYF. The chain carries TRBV6-5 and TRBJ2-3; D unclear. The germline V and J ends were trimmed by 4 bases and 5 bases, with 10 bases remaining between them. The CDR3 is 13 residues long. Looked up from germline, CDR1 is MNHEY and CDR2 is SVGAGI.

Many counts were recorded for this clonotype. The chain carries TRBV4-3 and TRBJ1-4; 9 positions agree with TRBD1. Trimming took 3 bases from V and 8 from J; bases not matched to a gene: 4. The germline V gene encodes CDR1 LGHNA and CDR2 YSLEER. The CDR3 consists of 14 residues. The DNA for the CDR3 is TGCGCCAGCAGCCAGGGACAGGGTTCGGAAAAACTGTTTTTT. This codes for CASSQGQGSEKLFF.

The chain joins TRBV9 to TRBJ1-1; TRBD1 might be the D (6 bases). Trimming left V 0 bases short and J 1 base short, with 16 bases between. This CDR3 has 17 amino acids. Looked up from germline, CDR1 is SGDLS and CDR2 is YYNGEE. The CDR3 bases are TGTGCCAGCAGCGTAGAAGAGGGGGTGAAACCGAACACTGAAGCTTTCTTT. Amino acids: CASSVEEGVKPNTEAFF.